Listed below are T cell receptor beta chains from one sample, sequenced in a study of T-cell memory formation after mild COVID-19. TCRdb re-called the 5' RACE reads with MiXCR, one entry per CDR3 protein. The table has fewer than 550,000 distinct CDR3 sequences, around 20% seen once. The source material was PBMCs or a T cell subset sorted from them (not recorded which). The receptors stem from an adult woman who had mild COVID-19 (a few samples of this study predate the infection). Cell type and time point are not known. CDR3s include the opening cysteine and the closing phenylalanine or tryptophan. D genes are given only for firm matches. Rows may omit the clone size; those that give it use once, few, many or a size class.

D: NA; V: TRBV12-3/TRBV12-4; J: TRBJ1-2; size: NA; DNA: TGTGCCAGCAGCCCGAAAGGGGGGGCGCGAGGCTATGGCTACACCTTC; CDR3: CASSPKGGARGYGYTF
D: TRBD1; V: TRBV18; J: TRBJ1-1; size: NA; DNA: TGTGCCAGCTCACCCAGGACAGGGAACATGAACACTGAAGCTTTCTTT; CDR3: CASSPRTGNMNTEAFF
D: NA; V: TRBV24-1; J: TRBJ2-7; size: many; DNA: TGTGCCACCAGTGTCGAAGGCGAAACCTACGAGCAGTACTTC; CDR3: CATSVEGETYEQYF
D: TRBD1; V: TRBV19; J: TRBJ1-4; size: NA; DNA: TGTGCCAGTAGTATTGGACAGGGGTATGAAAAACTGTTTTTT; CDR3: CASSIGQGYEKLFF
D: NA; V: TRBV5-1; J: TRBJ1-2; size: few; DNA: TGCGCCAGCAGCTTGGCCATATCGACACGGGGCTATGGCTACACCTTC; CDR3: CASSLAISTRGYGYTF
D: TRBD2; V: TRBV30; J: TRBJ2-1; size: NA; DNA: TGTGCCTGGAGTGCCCTACTAGCGGGGGGGAACGATGAGCAGTTCTTC; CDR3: CAWSALLAGGNDEQFF
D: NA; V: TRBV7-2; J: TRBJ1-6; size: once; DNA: TGTGCCAGCAGCCTAGATTTAGGGATCTCCTATAATTCACCCCTCCACTTT; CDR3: CASSLDLGISYNSPLHF
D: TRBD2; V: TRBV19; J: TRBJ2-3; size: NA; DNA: TGTGCCAGTAGTATGAGGCGGGAGGTTGATACGCAGTATTTT; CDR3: CASSMRREVDTQYF
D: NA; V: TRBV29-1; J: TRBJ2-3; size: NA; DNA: TGCAGCGTCCTTGGGCTGGGGGATACGCAGTATTTT; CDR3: CSVLGLGDTQYF
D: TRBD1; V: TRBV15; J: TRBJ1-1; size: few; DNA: TGTGCCACCAGTACTCAGGGGGGACGGACTGAAGCTTTCTTT; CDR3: CATSTQGGRTEAFF
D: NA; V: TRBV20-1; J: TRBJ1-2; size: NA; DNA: TGCAGTGCTGCAAGAACGGAGCGGTATGGCTACACCTTC; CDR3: CSAARTERYGYTF
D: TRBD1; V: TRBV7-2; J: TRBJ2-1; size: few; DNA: TGTGCCAGCAGCTCCCCCACACTAAGTCCGGGACAGGGTTTCTCCTACAATGAGCAGTTCTTC; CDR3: CASSSPTLSPGQGFSYNEQFF
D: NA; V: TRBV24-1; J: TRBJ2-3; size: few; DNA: TGTGCCACCAGTGCGGTTAGCACAGATACGCAGTATTTT; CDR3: CATSAVSTDTQYF
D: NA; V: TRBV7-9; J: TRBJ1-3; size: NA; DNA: TGTGCCAGCAGCCGGGCAGGGCTCAGTTCTCCTGGAAACACCATATATTTT; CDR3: CASSRAGLSSPGNTIYF
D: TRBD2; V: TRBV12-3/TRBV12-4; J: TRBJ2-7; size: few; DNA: TGTGCCAGCACCCGGGGGGTTCTCGAGCAGTACTTC; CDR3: CASTRGVLEQYF
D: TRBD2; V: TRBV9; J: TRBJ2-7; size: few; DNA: TGTGCCAGCAGCCCAACGACTAGCTCCACCTACGAGCAGTACTTC; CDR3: CASSPTTSSTYEQYF
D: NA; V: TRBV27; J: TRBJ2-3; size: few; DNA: TGTGCCAGCAGTTTATCGAGTGGAGGGCCTGCCACAGATACGCAGTATTTT; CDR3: CASSLSSGGPATDTQYF
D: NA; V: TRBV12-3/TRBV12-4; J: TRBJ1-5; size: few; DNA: TGTGCCAGCAGTTTAATGGGGGATCAGCCCCAGCATTTT; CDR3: CASSLMGDQPQHF
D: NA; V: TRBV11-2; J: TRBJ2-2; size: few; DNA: TGTGCCAGCAGCTCCCGACACCTCAACACCGGGGAGCTGTTTTTT; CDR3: CASSSRHLNTGELFF
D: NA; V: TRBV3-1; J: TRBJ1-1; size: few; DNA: TGTGCCAGCAGCCAACTCCCGGGAGTCGAAGATCGGACTGAAGCTTTCTTT; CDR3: CASSQLPGVEDRTEAFF
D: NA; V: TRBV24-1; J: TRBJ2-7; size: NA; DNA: TGTGCCGCCTCGGCCTCCGACTCCTACGAGCAGTACTTC; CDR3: CAASASDSYEQYF
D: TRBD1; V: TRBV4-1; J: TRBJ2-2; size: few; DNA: TGCGCCAGCAGCCAAGAAAGAGGAGGACAGGGAGCGTATAACGGGGAGCTGTTTTTT; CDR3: CASSQERGGQGAYNGELFF
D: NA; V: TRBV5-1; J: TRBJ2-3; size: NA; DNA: TGCGCCAGCAGCTTGGGATGGGAGCGCACAGATACGCAGTATTTT; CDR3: CASSLGWERTDTQYF
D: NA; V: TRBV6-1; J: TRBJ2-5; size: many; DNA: TGTGCCAGCAGTTCAAGACAGACGCGGAATCGAGAGACCCAGTACTTC; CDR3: CASSSRQTRNRETQYF
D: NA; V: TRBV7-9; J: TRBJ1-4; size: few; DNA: TGTGCCAGCAGCTATAACATCGGAAATGAAAAACTGTTTTTT; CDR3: CASSYNIGNEKLFF
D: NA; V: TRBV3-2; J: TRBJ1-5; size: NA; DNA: TGTGCCAGCAGTCCGGGGCCGCCTTATAGCAATCAGCCCCAGCATTTT; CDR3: CASSPGPPYSNQPQHF
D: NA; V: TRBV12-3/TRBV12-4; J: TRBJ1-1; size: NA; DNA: TGTACCAGCTCTCGAGGGCACACTGAAGCTTTCTTT; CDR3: CTSSRGHTEAFF
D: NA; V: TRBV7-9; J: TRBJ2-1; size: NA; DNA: TGTGCCAGCAGCGGGAATGGGGACAATGAGCAGTTCTTC; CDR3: CASSGNGDNEQFF
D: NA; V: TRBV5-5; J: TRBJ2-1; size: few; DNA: TGTGCCAGCAGCTCAGCAGGACGGGGGTCGTCCAATGAGCAGTTCTTC; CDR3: CASSSAGRGSSNEQFF
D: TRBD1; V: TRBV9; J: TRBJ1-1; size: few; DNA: TGTGCCAGCAGCGTAACAGGGGGTAACGCTGAAGCTTTCTTT; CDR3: CASSVTGGNAEAFF
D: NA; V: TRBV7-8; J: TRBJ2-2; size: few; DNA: TGTGCCAGCAGCTTTCGGGGTTTCGGGGAGCTGTTTTTT; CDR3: CASSFRGFGELFF